These 3 T cell receptor beta chains came from one sample sequenced in a study of cytomegalovirus exposure and HLA in healthy donors. PCR used 60 Vbeta primers and 13 Jbeta primers. Assay: immunoSEQ multiplex PCR; the TCRdb copy retains only in-frame clones and omits some. The sample has roughly 180,000 clones; about four fifths are singletons. The source material was PBMCs. The receptors derive from a man aged 25 to 40 in good health and CMV-seronegative.

The rearrangement joins TRBV11-3 to TRBJ2-7, with 7 bases identical to TRBD1. CDR3 size: 15 residues. The germline V gene has CDR1 SGHNT and CDR2 YENEEA. The V segment lost 5 bases and the J segment 1 base; nucleotides outside the gene matches: 8. CDR3 DNA: TGTGCCAGCAGCAACAGGGGTTTAGGATCCTACGAGCAGTACTTC. It translates to CASSNRGLGSYEQYF.

The CDR3 loop reads CASSLGGQDNQPQHF. The CDR3 DNA reads TGCGCCAGCAGCTTGGGGGGACAGGACAATCAGCCCCAGCATTTT. The gene calls are TRBV5-1 and TRBJ1-5; 8 bases line up with TRBD1. The CDR3 has 15 residues. Trimming took 0 bases from V and 3 from J; bases not matched to a gene: 2. Germline CDR1 is SGHRS and CDR2 is YFSETQ.

The chain combines TRBV29-1 with TRBJ1-4; no reliable D call. There are 16 residues in the CDR3. Germline-derived CDR1 and CDR2 are SQVTM and ANQGSEA. Trimming took 7 bases from V and 0 from J, leaving 18 bases between them. This CDR3 reads CSAKTNHQTTNEKLFF. CDR3 DNA sequence: TGCAGCGCCAAGACTAACCACCAGACAACTAATGAAAAACTGTTTTTT.